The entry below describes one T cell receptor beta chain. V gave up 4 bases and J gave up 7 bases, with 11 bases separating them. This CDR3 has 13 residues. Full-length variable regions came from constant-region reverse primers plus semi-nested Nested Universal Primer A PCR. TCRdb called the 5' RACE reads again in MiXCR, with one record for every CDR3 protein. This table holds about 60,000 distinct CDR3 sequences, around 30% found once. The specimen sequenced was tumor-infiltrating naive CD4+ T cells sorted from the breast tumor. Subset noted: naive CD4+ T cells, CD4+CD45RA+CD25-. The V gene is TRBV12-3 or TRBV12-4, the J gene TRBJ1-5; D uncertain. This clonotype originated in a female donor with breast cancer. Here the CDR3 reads CASSSTPGQPQHF. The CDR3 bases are TGTGCCAGCAGTTCCACACCTGGCCAGCCCCAGCATTTT.